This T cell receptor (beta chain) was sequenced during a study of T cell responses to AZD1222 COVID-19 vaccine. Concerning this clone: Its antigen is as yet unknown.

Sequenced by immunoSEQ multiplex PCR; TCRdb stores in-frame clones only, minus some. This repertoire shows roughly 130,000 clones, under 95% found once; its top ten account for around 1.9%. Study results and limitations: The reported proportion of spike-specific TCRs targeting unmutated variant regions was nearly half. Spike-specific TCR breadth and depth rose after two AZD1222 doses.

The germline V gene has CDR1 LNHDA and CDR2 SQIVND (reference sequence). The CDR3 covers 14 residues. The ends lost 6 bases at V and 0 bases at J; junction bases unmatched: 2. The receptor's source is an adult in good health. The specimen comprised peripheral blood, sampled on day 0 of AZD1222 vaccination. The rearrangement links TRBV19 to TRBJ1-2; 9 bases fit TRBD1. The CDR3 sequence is CASRHRGPNYGYTF. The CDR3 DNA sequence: TGTGCCAGTAGACACAGGGGGCCTAACTATGGCTACACCTTC.